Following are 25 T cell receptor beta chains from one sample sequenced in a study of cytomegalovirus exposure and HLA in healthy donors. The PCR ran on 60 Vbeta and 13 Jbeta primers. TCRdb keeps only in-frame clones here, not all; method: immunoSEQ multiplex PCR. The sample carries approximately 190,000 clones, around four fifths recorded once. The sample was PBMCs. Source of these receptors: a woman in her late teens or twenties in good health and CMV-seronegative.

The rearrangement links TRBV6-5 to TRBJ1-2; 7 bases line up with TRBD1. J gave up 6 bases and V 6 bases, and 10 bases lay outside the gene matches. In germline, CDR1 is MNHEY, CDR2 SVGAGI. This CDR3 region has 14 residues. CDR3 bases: TGTGCCAGCAGCTCGGACAGGACGTCGGATGGCTACACCTTC. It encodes CASSSDRTSDGYTF.

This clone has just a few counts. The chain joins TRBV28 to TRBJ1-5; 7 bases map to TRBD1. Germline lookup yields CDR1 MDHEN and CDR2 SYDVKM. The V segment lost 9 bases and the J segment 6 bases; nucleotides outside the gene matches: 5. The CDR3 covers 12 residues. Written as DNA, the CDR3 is TGTGCCAGTGACAGGGCCCTTCAGCCCCAGCATTTT. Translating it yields CASDRALQPQHF.

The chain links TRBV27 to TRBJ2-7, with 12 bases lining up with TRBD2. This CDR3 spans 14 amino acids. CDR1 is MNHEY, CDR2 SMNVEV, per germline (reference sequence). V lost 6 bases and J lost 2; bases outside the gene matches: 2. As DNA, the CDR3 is TGTGCCAGCAGCCGACTAGCGGGGGCCTACGAGCAGTACTTC. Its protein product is CASSRLAGAYEQYF.

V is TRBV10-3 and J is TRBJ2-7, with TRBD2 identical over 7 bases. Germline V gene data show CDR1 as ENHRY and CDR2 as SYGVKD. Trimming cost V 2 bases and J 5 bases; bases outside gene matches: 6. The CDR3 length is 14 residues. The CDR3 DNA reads TGTGCCATCAGTGAGACCCGACTAGCCGACGAGCAGTACTTC. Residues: CAISETRLADEQYF.

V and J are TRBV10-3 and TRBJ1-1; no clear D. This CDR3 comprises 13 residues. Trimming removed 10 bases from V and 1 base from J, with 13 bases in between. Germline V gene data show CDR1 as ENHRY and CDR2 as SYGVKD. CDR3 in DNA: TGTGCCACCATGGGAGTAGGGAACACTGAAGCTTTCTTT. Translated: CATMGVGNTEAFF.

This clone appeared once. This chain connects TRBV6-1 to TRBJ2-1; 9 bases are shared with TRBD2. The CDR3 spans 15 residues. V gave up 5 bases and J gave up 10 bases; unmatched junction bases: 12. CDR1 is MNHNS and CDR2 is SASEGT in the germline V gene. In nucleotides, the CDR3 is TGTGCCAGCAGTTCAATAGCGGGGGCCCTTCCAGAGCAGTTCTTC. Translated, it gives CASSSIAGALPEQFF.

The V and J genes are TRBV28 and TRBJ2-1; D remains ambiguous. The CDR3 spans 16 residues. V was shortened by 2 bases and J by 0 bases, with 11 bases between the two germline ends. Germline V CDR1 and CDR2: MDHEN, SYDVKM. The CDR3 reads CASSLNVRVSYNEQFF. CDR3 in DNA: TGTGCCAGCAGTTTAAATGTGAGAGTCTCCTACAATGAGCAGTTCTTC.

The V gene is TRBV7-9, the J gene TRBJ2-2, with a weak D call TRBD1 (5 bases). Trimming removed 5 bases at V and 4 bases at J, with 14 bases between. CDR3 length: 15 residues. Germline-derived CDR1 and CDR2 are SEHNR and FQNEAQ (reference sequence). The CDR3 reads CASSPQGRSTGELFF. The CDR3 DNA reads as TGTGCCAGCAGCCCCCAGGGTCGGAGCACCGGGGAGCTGTTTTTT.

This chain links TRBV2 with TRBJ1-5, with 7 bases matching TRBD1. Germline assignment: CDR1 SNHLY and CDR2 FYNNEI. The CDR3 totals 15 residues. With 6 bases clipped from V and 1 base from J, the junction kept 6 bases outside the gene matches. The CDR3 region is CASRGNRGSNQPQHF. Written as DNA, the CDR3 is TGTGCCAGCAGAGGCAACAGGGGAAGCAATCAGCCCCAGCATTTT.

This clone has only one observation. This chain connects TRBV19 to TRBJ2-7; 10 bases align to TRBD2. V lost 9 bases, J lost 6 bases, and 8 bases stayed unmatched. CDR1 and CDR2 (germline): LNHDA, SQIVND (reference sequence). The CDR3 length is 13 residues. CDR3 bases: TGTGCCAGCGGGAGCGGGAGGGCCCTCGAGCAGTACTTC. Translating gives CASGSGRALEQYF. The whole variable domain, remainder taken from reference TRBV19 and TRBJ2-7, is DGGITQSPKYLFRKEGQNVTLSCEQNLNHDAMYWYRQDPGQGLRLIYYSQIVNDFQKGDIAEGYSVSREKKESFPLTVTSAQKNPTAFYLCASGSGRALEQYFGPGTRLTVT.

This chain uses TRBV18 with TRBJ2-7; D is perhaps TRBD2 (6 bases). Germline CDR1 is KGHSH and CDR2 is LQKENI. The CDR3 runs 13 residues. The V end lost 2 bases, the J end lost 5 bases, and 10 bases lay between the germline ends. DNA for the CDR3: TGTGCCAGCTCACCAGGGACTGACAACGAGCAGTACTTC. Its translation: CASSPGTDNEQYF.

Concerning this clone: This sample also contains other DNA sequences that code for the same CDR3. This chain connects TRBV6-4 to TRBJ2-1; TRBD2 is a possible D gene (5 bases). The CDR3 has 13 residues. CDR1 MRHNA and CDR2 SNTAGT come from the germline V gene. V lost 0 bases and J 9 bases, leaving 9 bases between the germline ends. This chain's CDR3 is CASSDSGVGEQFF. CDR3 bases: TGTGCCAGCAGTGACTCCGGGGTCGGTGAGCAGTTCTTC.

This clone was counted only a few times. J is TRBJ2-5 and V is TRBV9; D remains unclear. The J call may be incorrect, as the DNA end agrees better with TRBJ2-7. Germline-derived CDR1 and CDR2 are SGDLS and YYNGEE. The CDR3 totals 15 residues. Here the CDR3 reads CASSVGHGSSYEQYF. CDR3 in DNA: TGTGCCAGCAGCGTAGGACATGGAAGCTCCTACGAGCAGTACTTC.

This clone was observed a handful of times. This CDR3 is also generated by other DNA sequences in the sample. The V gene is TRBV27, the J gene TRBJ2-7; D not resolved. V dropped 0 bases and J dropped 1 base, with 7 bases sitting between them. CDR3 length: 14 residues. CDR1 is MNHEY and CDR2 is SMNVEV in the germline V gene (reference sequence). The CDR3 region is CASSLSPGSYEQYF. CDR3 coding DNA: TGTGCCAGCAGTTTATCTCCAGGATCCTACGAGCAGTACTTC.

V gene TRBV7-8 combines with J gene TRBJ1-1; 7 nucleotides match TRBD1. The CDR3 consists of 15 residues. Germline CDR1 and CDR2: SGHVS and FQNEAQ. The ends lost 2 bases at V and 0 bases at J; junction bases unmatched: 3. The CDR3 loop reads CASSLIRGLNTEAFF. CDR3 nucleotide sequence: TGTGCCAGCAGCTTAATAAGGGGGCTGAACACTGAAGCTTTCTTT.

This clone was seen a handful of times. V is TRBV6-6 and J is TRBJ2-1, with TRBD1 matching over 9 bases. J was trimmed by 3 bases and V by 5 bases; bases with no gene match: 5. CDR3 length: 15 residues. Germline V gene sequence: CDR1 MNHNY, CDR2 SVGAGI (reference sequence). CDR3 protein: CASSTWDRDYNEQFF. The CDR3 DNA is TGTGCCAGCAGTACCTGGGACAGGGACTACAATGAGCAGTTCTTC.

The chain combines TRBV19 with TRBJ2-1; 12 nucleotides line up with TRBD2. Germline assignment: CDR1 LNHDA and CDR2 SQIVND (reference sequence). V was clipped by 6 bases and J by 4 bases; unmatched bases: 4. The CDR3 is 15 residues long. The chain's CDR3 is CASRIGTSGYNEQFF. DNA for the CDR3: TGTGCCAGTAGGATTGGGACTAGCGGGTACAATGAGCAGTTCTTC.

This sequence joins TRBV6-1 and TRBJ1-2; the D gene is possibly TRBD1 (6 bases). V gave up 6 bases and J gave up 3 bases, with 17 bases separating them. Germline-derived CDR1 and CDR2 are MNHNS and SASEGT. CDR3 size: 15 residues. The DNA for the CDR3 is TGTGCCAGCAGAGGTAATCAGGGGAGAGACTATGGCTACACCTTC. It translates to CASRGNQGRDYGYTF.

CDR3 amino acids: CASSFGAVNEQFF. CDR3 coding DNA: TGTGCCAGCAGTTTTGGGGCTGTCAATGAGCAGTTCTTC. The rearrangement uses TRBV28 and TRBJ2-1; D possibly corresponds to TRBD1 (5 bases). Germline V CDR1 and CDR2: MDHEN, SYDVKM. Trimming cost V 3 bases and J 6 bases, with 9 bases left between them. CDR3 size: 13 residues.

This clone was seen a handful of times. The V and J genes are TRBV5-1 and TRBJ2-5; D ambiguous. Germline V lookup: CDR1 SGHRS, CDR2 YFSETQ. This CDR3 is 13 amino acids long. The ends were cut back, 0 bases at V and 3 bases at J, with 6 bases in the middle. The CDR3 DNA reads TGCGCCAGCAGCTTGGCCCCTGAAGAGACCCAGTACTTC. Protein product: CASSLAPEETQYF.

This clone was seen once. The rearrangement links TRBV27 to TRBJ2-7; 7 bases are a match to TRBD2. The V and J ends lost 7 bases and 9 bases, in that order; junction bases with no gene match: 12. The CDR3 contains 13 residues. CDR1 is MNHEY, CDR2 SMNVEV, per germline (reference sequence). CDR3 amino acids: CASTPMGGTWQYF. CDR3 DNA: TGTGCCAGCACCCCCATGGGGGGGACTTGGCAGTACTTC.

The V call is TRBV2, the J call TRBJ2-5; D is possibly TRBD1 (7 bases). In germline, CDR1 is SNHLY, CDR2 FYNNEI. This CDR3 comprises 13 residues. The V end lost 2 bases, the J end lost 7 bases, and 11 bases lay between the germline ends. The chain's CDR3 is CASSEQGEVTQYF. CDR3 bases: TGTGCCAGCAGTGAACAGGGGGAGGTGACCCAGTACTTC.

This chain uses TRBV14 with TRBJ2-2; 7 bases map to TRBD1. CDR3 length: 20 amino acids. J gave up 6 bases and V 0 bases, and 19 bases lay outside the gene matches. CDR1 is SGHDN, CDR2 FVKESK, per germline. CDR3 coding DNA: TGTGCCAGCAGCCAAGATCTTGGTTTATACGGGACAGCCCGACCCGGGGAGCTGTTTTTT. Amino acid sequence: CASSQDLGLYGTARPGELFF.

The CDR3 reads CASSLDGGSSYEQYF. The CDR3 DNA reads as TGTGCCAGCAGCTTAGACGGCGGGAGCTCCTACGAGCAGTACTTC. The chain combines TRBV11-2 with TRBJ2-7, with 7 bases identical to TRBD2. CDR3 length: 15 amino acids. J gave up 0 bases and V 0 bases, and 2 bases lay outside the gene matches. CDR1 and CDR2 from the germline V gene are SGHAT and FQNNGV.

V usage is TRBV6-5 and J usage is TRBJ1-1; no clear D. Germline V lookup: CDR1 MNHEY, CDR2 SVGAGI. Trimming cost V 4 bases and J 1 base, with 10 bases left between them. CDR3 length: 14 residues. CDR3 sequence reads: CASSSPRQNTEAFF. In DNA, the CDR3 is TGTGCCAGCAGTTCTCCCCGACAGAACACTGAAGCTTTCTTT.